This T cell receptor beta chain was profiled in a study of CD4 T cells in relation to SARS-CoV-2 and coronaviruses (dated by TCRdb to about 2021). Context from the whole study: The ViraFEST assay cultured PBMCs with antigen for roughly 10 days, then sequenced TCR beta CDR3s to find antigen-specific clonal expansions. An HIV-1 Nef peptide pool or a culture without peptide was used as the negative reference condition. HLA restriction was mapped for shared crossreactive spike epitopes using patient-derived lymphoblastoid cell lines. At the level of individual TCR clonotypes, the study evaluated whether memory CD4+ T cells crossreact between the spike proteins of SARS-CoV-2 and those of common cold coronaviruses. The Adaptive Biotechnologies TCR-sequencing kit was used to sequence samples from a few pre-COVID donors and the naive versus memory experiments, while other data came from Illumina-based sequencing. A different, Illumina-based TCR-beta assay was used to sequence expansion assays from other donors in the study.

Remarks on this clone: Its antigen has not been determined. No base quality information exists; no much larger clone differs at one position.

Summary of the overall study and its limitations: Compared with monoreactive clones, crossreactive clones had significantly weaker SARS-CoV-2-driven expansion, a result consistent with antigenic imprinting. Pre-pandemic and post-infection samples were not both contributed by any donor, so tracing of the source of pre-existing responses was limited. Since the crossreactivity analysis centred on spike protein, crossreactivity against other viral proteins was not assessed. The study was limited by small numbers of patients and tested TCRs. Roughly 70% of donors had memory CD4+ clonotypes that crossrecognized SARS-CoV-2 and at least one common cold coronavirus spike.

Library creation used the immunoSEQ multiplex PCR assay. Processing in the source paper ran as follows. Preprocessing removed nonproductive sequences and CDR3s not starting with C, not ending with F or W, or shorter than 7 amino acids. Antigen-specific clonotypes were called with the MANAFEST web app, based on expansion relative to reference and other culture wells. A clone counted as positive if significantly expanded in 2 of 3 replicate wells versus the reference culture at FDR below 0.05. To be called positive, a clone also had to show significant expansion compared with every other tandem well and an odds ratio greater than 5. Pairwise Levenshtein distance, computed with the stringdist R package after three terminal residues were trimmed from each end, was used as the measure of CDR3 homology. This immuneACCESS table, as held by TCRdb, lists in-frame sequences with V and J called but not all clones. Of the missing ones, under half trace to an unresolved V gene in checked studies; the others have no known cause. That table is the source of V, J and clone size, and D and trimming were worked out from the DNA. The sample data list roughly 18,000 clones, and almost 80% of these were observed just once. Approximately 19% of the sample rests with the top ten.

The CDR3 goes from the cysteine to the phenylalanine over 12 residues. Only the CDR3 part of the read is kept: 36 bases, read in frame from the first base. V loses 2 bases of germline sequence and J loses 7 bases, and the interval between the two ends is 8 bases. CDR1 LGHDT and CDR2 YNNKEL were looked up in the germline V gene (reference sequence). CD4+ T cells from unexposed donors were collected before the COVID-19 pandemic (2011-2018). Following 10 days of culture, the EasySep CD4+ T cell isolation kit was used to isolate CD4+ T cells. Unexposed donor CD4+ T cells were tested for reactivity to SARS-CoV-2 S and N and four common cold coronavirus spike pools, as cell number allowed. PBMCs were cultured at under 2.5 million per well in IMDM supplemented with around 5% human AB serum and 7.5 to 10 IU/ml IL-2. Half of the culture medium was replaced with fresh IL-2-containing medium on days 3 and 7. Triplicate replicate wells were generally used for each peptide culture condition. The leukapheresis product used for the unexposed donors was purchased from a commercial source. PBMCs were isolated from leukapheresis product or whole blood by Ficoll-Paque PLUS gradient centrifugation. PBMCs were either cryopreserved at -140 degrees C or used fresh in the expansion assay. The QIAamp Micro DNA Kit was used to extract genomic DNA from the CD4+ T cells.

This sequence was found in a human donor in good health. What was sequenced was CD4+ T cells from PBMCs, cultured in vitro. The chain is assembled from TRBV3-1 (or the pseudogene TRBV3-2) and TRBJ1-1; a confident D gene designation cannot be given. The CDR3 protein is CASSQRRHEAFF. DNA sequence: TGTGCCAGCAGCCAAAGACGGCATGAAGCTTTCTTT.